This TCR beta chain was identified in a study of cytomegalovirus exposure and HLA in healthy donors. Findings and limits, study-wide: Cytomegalovirus association was assigned to around 150 TCR beta chains. A later analysis found common viral pathogens apparently linked to several of the most significant clusters.

This CDR3 is built from 14 residues. J was trimmed by 4 bases and V by 6 bases; bases with no gene match: 5. Germline V gives CDR1 LNHDA, CDR2 SQIVND (reference sequence). It was with 60 Vbeta and 13 Jbeta primers that the PCR ran. The assay was immunoSEQ multiplex PCR, and TCRdb's table has in-frame clones only and misses some. This sample contains roughly 54,000 clones. As regards this clone: As yet, its antigen is unknown.

The clonotype was recovered from a woman aged 25 to 39 in good health and CMV-seropositive. The source material was PBMCs. The chain recombines TRBV19 with TRBJ1-5; TRBD1 aligns across 8 bases. The CDR3 spells CASRRQGKNQPQHF. CDR3 sequence (DNA): TGTGCCAGTAGGCGACAGGGGAAAAATCAGCCCCAGCATTTT. Full variable domain (missing parts from reference TRBV19 and TRBJ1-5): DGGITQSPKYLFRKEGQNVTLSCEQNLNHDAMYWYRQDPGQGLRLIYYSQIVNDFQKGDIAEGYSVSREKKESFPLTVTSAQKNPTAFYLCASRRQGKNQPQHFGDGTRLSIL.